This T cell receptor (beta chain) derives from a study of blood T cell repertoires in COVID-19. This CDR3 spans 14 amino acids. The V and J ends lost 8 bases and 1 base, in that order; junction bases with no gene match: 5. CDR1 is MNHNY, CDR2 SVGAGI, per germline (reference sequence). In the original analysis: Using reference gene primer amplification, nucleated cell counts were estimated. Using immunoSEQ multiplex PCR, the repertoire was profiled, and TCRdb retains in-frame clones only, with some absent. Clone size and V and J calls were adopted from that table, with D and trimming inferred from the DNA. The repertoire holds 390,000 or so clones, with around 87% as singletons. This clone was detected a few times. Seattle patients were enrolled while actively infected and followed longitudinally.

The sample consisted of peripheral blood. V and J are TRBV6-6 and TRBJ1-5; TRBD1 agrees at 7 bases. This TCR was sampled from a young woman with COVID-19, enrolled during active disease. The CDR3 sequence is CASLDRESNQPQHF. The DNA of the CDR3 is TGTGCCAGCCTCGACAGGGAGAGCAATCAGCCCCAGCATTTT.